One T cell receptor (beta chain) is described in this entry. TCRdb ran MiXCR on the RACE reads and lists one entry per CDR3 protein. Altogether over 70,000 distinct CDR3 sequences are present, less than 15% being singletons, with the ten largest covering over 3.5%. This specimen comes from a study of human T cells and chemical hapten exposure. Specified time point: pre-sensitization, week 0. Treatment here: therapeutic diphenylcyclopropenone sensitization with weekly scalp DPC. The CDR3 is 17 amino acids. Germline V gene lookup returns CDR1 SEHNR and CDR2 FQNEAQ (reference sequence). The junction had 10 bases not matched to a gene; V was cut back by 4 bases and J by 0 bases.

The sequencing used whole blood, collected in connection with sensitization to the hapten diphenylcyclopropenone (DPC). The chain has TRBV7-9 and TRBJ2-7; 9 bases line up with TRBD2. The receptor comes from a woman between 45 and 60 years old with alopecia areata. Some clones in this sample may be carry-over from other donors' samples. CDR3 in amino acids: CASSSISSGVSSYEQYF. DNA for the CDR3: TGTGCCAGCAGCTCGATTTCTAGCGGGGTTAGCTCCTACGAGCAGTACTTC.